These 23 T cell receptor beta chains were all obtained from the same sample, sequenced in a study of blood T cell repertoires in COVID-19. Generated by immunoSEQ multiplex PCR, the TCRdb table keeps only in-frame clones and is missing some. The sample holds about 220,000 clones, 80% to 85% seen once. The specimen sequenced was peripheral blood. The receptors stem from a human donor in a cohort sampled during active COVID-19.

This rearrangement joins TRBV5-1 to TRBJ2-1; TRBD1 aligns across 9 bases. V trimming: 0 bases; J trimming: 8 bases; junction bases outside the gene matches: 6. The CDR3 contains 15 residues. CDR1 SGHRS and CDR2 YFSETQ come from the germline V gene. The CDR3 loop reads CASSLDGQGTDEQFF. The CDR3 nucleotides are TGCGCCAGCAGCTTGGACGGACAGGGGACCGATGAGCAGTTCTTC. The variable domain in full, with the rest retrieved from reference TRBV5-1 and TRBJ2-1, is KAGVTQTPRYLIKTRGQQVTLSCSPISGHRSVSWYQQTPGQGLQFLFEYFSETQRNKGNFPGRFSGRQFSNSRSEMNVSTLELGDSALYLCASSLDGQGTDEQFFGPGTRLTVL.

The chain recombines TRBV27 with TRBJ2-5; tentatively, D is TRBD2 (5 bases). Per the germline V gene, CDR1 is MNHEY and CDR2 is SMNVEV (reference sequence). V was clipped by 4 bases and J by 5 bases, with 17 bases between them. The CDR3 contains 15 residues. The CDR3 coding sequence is TGTGCCAGCAGTTCTTATCGTAAGGGAGCGGAGACCCAGTACTTC. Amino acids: CASSSYRKGAETQYF.

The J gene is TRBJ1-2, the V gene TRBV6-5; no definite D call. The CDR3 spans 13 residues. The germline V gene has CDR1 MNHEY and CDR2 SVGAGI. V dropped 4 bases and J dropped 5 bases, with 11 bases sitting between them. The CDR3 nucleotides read TGTGCCAGCAGTTCACTTACAGAGTATGGCTACACCTTC. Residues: CASSSLTEYGYTF.

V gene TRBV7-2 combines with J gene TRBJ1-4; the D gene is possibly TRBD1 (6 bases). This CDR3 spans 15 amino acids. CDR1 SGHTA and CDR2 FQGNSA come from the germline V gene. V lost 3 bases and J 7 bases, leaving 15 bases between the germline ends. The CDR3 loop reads CASSFTVGHREKLFF. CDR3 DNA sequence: TGTGCCAGCAGCTTCACGGTGGGACACCGTGAAAAACTGTTTTTT.

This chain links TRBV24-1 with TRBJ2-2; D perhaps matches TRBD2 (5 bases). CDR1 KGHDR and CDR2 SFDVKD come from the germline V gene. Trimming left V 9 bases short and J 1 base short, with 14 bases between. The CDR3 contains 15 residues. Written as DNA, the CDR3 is TGTGCCACCGAGGATCCGGGAAAGAACACCGGGGAGCTGTTTTTT. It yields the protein CATEDPGKNTGELFF.

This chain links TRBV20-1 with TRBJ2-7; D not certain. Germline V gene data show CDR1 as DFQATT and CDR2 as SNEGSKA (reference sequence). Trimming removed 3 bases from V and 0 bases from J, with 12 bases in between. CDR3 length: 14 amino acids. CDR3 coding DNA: TGCAGTGCTAGTGGCAGCGCGAGCTCCTACGAGCAGTACTTC. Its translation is CSASGSASSYEQYF.

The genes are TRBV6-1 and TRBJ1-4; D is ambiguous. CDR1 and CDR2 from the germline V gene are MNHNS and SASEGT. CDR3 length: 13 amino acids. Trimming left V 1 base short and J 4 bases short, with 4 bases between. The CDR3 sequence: CASSEVRNEKLFF. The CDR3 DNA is TGTGCCAGCAGTGAAGTCCGTAATGAAAAACTGTTTTTT.

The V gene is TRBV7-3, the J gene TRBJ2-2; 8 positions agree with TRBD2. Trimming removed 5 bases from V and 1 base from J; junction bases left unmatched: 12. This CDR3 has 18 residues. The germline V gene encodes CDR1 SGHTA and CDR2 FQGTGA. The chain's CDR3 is CASSKSGKSGRNTGELFF. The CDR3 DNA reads TGTGCCAGCAGCAAAAGCGGGAAAAGCGGGAGGAACACCGGGGAGCTGTTTTTT.

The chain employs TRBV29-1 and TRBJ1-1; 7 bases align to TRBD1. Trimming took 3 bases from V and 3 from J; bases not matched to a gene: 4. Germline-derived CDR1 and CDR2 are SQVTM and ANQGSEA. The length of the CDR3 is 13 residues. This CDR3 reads CSVDIQGDTEAFF. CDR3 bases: TGCAGCGTTGATATCCAGGGGGACACTGAAGCTTTCTTT.

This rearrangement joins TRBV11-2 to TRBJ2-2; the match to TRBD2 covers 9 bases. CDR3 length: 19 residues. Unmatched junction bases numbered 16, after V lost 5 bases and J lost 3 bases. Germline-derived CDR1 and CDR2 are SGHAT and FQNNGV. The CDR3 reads CASSRTFPSGIGYTGELFF. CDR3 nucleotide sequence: TGTGCCAGCAGCCGAACTTTCCCTAGCGGGATCGGGTACACCGGGGAGCTGTTTTTT.

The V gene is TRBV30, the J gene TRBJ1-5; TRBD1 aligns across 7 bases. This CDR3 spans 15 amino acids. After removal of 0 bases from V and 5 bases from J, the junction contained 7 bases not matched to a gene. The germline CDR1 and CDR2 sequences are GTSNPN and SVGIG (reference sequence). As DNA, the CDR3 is TGTGCCTGGAGTGTACGGGGAAGGGGGCATCAGCCCCAGCATTTT. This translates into CAWSVRGRGHQPQHF.

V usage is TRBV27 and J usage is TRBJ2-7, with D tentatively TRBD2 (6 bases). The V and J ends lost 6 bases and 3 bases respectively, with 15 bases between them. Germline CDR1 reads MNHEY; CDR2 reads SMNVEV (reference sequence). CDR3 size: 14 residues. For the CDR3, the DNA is TGTGCCAGCAGGGGGGGTGGTAGCGGCTACGAGCAGTACTTC. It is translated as CASRGGGSGYEQYF.

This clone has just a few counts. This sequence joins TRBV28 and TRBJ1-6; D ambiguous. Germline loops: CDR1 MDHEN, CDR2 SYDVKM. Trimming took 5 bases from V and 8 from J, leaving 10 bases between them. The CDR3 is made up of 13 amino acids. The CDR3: CASSPRRHSPLHF. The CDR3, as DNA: TGTGCCAGCAGTCCGCGGCGGCATTCACCCCTCCACTTT.

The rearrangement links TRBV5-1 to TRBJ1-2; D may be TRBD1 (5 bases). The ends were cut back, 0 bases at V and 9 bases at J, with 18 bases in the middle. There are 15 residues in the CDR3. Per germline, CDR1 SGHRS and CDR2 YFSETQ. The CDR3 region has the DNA TGCGCCAGCAGCTTGGGCACTCAGGGCGGTGATCGCTACACCTTC. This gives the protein CASSLGTQGGDRYTF. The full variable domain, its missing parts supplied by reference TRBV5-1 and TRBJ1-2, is KAGVTQTPRYLIKTRGQQVTLSCSPISGHRSVSWYQQTPGQGLQFLFEYFSETQRNKGNFPGRFSGRQFSNSRSEMNVSTLELGDSALYLCASSLGTQGGDRYTFGSGTRLTVV.

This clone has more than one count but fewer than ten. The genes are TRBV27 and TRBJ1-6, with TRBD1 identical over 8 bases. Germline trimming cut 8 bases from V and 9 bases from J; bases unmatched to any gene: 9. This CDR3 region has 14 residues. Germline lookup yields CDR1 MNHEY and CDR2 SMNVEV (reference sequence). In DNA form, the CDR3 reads TGTGCCAGCGGCCCTGACAGGGGACGTTCACCCCTCCACTTT. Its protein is CASGPDRGRSPLHF.

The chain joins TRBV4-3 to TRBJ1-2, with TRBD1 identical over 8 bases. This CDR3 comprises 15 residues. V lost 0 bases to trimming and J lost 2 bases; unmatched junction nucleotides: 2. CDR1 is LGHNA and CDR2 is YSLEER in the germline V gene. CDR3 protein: CASSQDRGRNYGYTF. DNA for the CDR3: TGCGCCAGCAGCCAAGACAGGGGGCGAAACTATGGCTACACCTTC.

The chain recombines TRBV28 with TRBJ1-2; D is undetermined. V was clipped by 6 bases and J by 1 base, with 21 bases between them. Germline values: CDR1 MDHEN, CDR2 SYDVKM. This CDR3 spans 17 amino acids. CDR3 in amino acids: CASSGGGYEPNNYGYTF. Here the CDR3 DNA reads TGTGCCAGCAGCGGTGGCGGGTATGAGCCTAATAACTATGGCTACACCTTC.

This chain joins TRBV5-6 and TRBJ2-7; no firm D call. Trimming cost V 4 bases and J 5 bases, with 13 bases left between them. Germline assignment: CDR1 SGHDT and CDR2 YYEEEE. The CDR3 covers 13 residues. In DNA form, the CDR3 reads TGTGCCAGCAGCCCCCGACTCGACCACGAGCAGTACTTC. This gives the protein CASSPRLDHEQYF.

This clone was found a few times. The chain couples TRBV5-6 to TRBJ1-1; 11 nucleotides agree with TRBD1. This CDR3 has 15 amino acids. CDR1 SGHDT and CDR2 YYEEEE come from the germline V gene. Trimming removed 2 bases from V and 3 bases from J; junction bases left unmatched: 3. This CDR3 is CASSFGQGAYTEAFF. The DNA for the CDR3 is TGTGCCAGCAGCTTCGGACAGGGGGCATACACTGAAGCTTTCTTT.

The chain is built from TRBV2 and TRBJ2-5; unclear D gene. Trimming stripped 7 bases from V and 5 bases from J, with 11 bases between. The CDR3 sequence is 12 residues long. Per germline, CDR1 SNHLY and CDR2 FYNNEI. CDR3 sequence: CASTPLMETQYF. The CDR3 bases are TGTGCCAGCACCCCTTTAATGGAGACCCAGTACTTC.

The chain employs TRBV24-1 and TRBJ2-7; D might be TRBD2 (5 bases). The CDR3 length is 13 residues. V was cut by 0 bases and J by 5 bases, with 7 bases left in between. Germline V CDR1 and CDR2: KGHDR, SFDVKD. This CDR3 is CATSDLDGDEQYF. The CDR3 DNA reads TGTGCCACCAGTGATTTGGACGGGGACGAGCAGTACTTC.

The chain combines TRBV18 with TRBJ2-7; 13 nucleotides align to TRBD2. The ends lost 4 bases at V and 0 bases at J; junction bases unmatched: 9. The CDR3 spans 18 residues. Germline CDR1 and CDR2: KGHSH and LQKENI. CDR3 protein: CASSLKPTSGRHSYEQYF. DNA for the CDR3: TGTGCCAGCTCACTAAAGCCGACTAGCGGGAGGCACTCCTACGAGCAGTACTTC.

The DNA of the CDR3 is TGTGCCTCAACGGGGAGTTTGGGTTACGAGCAGTACTTC. The encoded protein is CASTGSLGYEQYF. The rearrangement joins TRBV28 to TRBJ2-7; tentatively, D is TRBD2 (5 bases). V lost 11 bases and J 4 bases, leaving 18 bases between the germline ends. The CDR3 has 13 amino acids. Germline V gene lookup returns CDR1 MDHEN and CDR2 SYDVKM.